The next 5 T cell receptor beta chains were all read from a single sample in a study of beta chain features in type 1 diabetes. Study findings and constraints: A moderate, significant TCRB CDR3 shortening appeared in type 1 diabetes across four CD4+ subsets.

These receptors have no identified antigens. TCRB transcripts that were expressed got sequenced, as all of the isolated RNA had been reverse transcribed. Generated by immunoSEQ multiplex PCR, the TCRdb table keeps only in-frame clones and is missing some. The table has approximately 240,000 clones, more than 15% seen once. The sequencing input was naive CD4+ T cells from blood. Receptors were obtained from a man aged 30 to 39 with type 1 diabetes.

The V gene is TRBV7-9, the J gene TRBJ1-2, with 7 positions matching TRBD1. V trimming: 8 bases; J trimming: 3 bases; junction bases outside the gene matches: 6. Germline-derived CDR1 and CDR2 are SEHNR and FQNEAQ (reference sequence). This CDR3 has 13 residues. The CDR3 region has the DNA TGTGCCAGCCCGACAGGGATGGACTATGGCTACACCTTC. Its translation: CASPTGMDYGYTF.

V usage is TRBV2 and J usage is TRBJ1-2; no clear D gene. This CDR3 comprises 12 residues. The germline V gene encodes CDR1 SNHLY and CDR2 FYNNEI. Trimming cost V 4 bases and J 2 bases, with 5 bases left between them. The CDR3 DNA is TGTGCCAGCAGTGTTGAAAACTATGGCTACACCTTC. Its protein is CASSVENYGYTF.

CDR3 amino acids: CASSLDGYEQYF. The CDR3, as DNA: TGTGCCAGCAGCTTGGACGGCTACGAGCAGTACTTC. This chain connects TRBV5-4 to TRBJ2-7, with unresolved D. Germline V gives CDR1 SGHNT, CDR2 YYREEE (reference sequence). This CDR3 spans 12 amino acids. Deletions cut 0 bases from V and 3 bases from J, with 4 bases between.

This clone has a handful of counts. This rearrangement joins TRBV2 to TRBJ2-4; 7 nucleotides align to TRBD2. Germline values: CDR1 SNHLY, CDR2 FYNNEI. Trimming took 7 bases from V and 5 from J; bases not matched to a gene: 8. The length of the CDR3 is 14 residues. CDR3 nucleotides: TGTGCCAGCAAGACTAGCTTACATGAAAACATTCAGTACTTC. Its protein is CASKTSLHENIQYF. The entire variable domain, with the rest obtained from reference TRBV2 and TRBJ2-4, is as follows: EPEVTQTPSHQVTQMGQEVILRCVPISNHLYFYWYRQILGQKVEFLVSFYNNEISEKSEIFDDQFSVERPDGSNFTLKIRSTKLEDSAMYFCASKTSLHENIQYFGAGTRLSVL.

This chain uses TRBV18 with TRBJ2-7; 10 nucleotides line up with TRBD2. V gave up 3 bases and J gave up 6 bases; unmatched junction bases: 8. The CDR3 contains 15 residues. Germline V gene data show CDR1 as KGHSH and CDR2 as LQKENI. The CDR3 protein is CASSPGASGSGEQYF. DNA for the CDR3: TGTGCCAGCTCACCCGGCGCTAGCGGGAGCGGCGAGCAGTACTTC.